Listed here are 9 T cell receptor beta chains from one sample, sequenced in a study of PD-1 blockade in classical Hodgkin lymphoma. The data were produced by immunoSEQ multiplex PCR, yet TCRdb's version contains in-frame clones alone and is incomplete. The table includes 31,000 or so clones, roughly four fifths detected once. Time point given: cycle 4 day 1 (C4D1), after 6 weeks of nivolumab. Every one of the patients relapsed after autologous stem cell transplantation (brentuximab vedotin exposure was variable). The material was peripheral blood mononuclear cells (PBMCs), obtained before the fourth cycle of nivolumab. These receptors were collected from a human donor with classical Hodgkin lymphoma.

This clone was recorded once. The junction departs from germline at one end; a sequencing error may be responsible. The V gene is TRBV29-1, the J gene TRBJ2-1; 7 positions match TRBD2. The CDR3 has 15 residues. Per germline, CDR1 SQVTM and CDR2 ANQGSEA. CDR3 amino acids: CSGETSASSYNEQFF. The CDR3 coding sequence is TGCAGCGGTGAAACTAGCGCGAGCTCCTACAATGAGCAGTTCTTC.

This clone was counted between two and nine times. This chain joins TRBV5-6 and TRBJ2-1; tentative D call: TRBD2 (5 bases). CDR1 SGHDT and CDR2 YYEEEE come from the germline V gene. The CDR3 extends over 13 amino acids. V gave up 2 bases and J gave up 5 bases, with 8 bases separating them. CDR3 amino acids: CASSFGSNNEQFF. In nucleotides, the CDR3 is TGTGCCAGCAGCTTTGGGAGCAACAATGAGCAGTTCTTC.

The chain is built from TRBV29-1 and TRBJ1-1; no firm D call. Per germline, CDR1 SQVTM and CDR2 ANQGSEA. The V end lost 3 bases, the J end lost 6 bases, and 14 bases lay between the germline ends. The CDR3 loop spans 13 amino acids. DNA for the CDR3: TGCAGCGTTGAGGATAGGGAACACCCTGAAGCTTTCTTT. Residues: CSVEDREHPEAFF.

Here the CDR3 DNA reads TGTGCCAGCAGCTTAATGGGGACAGGCTATGGCTACACCTTC. Translated, it gives CASSLMGTGYGYTF. J is TRBJ1-2 and V is TRBV7-9; TRBD1 matches 8 bases. V shed 2 bases and J 4 bases; nucleotides not matched to a gene: 3. Germline-derived CDR1 and CDR2 are SEHNR and FQNEAQ (reference sequence). CDR3 length: 14 amino acids.

The chain links TRBV2 to TRBJ2-7, with 12 bases identical to TRBD2. There are 17 residues in the CDR3. The trim removed 6 bases at V and 3 bases at J, leaving 12 bases unmatched. In germline, CDR1 is SNHLY, CDR2 FYNNEI. In DNA, the CDR3 is TGTGCCAGCAGACCACATAGACTAGCGGGGGCCCACTACGAGCAGTACGTC. It encodes CASRPHRLAGAHYEQYV.

J is TRBJ2-1 and V is TRBV10-3, with 8 bases aligning to TRBD2. The J segment lost 8 bases and the V segment lost 4 bases, leaving 7 bases of the junction unmatched. This CDR3 comprises 14 residues. Germline V lookup: CDR1 ENHRY, CDR2 SYGVKD. The CDR3 DNA is TGTGCCATCAGTGCCAGCGGGAGTGGGTATGAGCAGTTCTTC. This sequence encodes CAISASGSGYEQFF.

V and J are TRBV7-2 and TRBJ1-6, with D possibly TRBD1 on 5 matching bases. The CDR3 sequence is 16 residues long. Germline V gene data show CDR1 as SGHTA and CDR2 as FQGNSA. V lost 2 bases, J lost 10 bases, and 18 bases lay in between. The CDR3 sequence: CASSLILGAGYSPLHF. Here the CDR3 DNA reads TGTGCCAGCAGCTTAATTCTTGGCGCAGGGTACTCACCCCTCCACTTT.

The V and J genes are TRBV6-6 and TRBJ1-1; 8 bases match TRBD1. The CDR3 spans 14 residues. V lost 4 bases to trimming and J lost 4 bases; unmatched junction nucleotides: 5. In germline, CDR1 is MNHNY, CDR2 SVGAGI (reference sequence). CDR3 nucleotides: TGTGCCAGCAGTTGGACAGGGCTTGCCACTGAAGCTTTCTTT. Protein product: CASSWTGLATEAFF.

This chain uses TRBV27 with TRBJ2-1; 10 positions agree with TRBD2. This CDR3 spans 16 amino acids. Germline V CDR1 and CDR2: MNHEY, SMNVEV (reference sequence). With V trimmed by 2 bases and J by 4 bases, 5 bases remained unmatched. CDR3 loop: CASSLRLAGVYNEQFF. As DNA, the CDR3 is TGTGCCAGCAGTTTAAGACTAGCGGGCGTATACAATGAGCAGTTCTTC.